The TCR beta chain described here comes from a study of shared clonotypes between healthy human individuals (dated by TCRdb to 2018 to 2020). Looking at the study overall: Three men and two women, aged 18 to 49 years, made up the cohort. For each donor, three plates each were used for CD4 naive and CD4 memory, two plates were used for CD8 naive, and one plate was used for CD8 memory. Per donor, leukapheresis produced somewhere between about 0.9 and 9 billion PBMCs. Blood TCR repertoires of about 5 healthy adults were deeply sequenced to estimate repertoire size and the extent of clonotype sharing between individuals. Libraries were prepared and TCR repertoires were sequenced by different laboratories using diverse techniques, in order to increase sequencing depth and limit assay-specific biases.

TCR CDR3 regions were amplified from genomic DNA by multiplex PCR using the deep immunoSEQ assay. Extracted genomic DNA from each cell subset was spread evenly across all wells of several immunoSEQ 96-well plates, with each plate serving as a replicate. For sorted subsets, each replicate PCR was loaded with 200 to 250 ng genomic DNA, equivalent to 30,000 or so T cell genomes. Purified libraries were quantified with a Qubit 3.0 fluorometer, sized on a Bioanalyzer 2100, and re-quantified with the KAPA Library Quantification kit. Every immunoSEQ 96-well plate was sequenced on a separate single-read 150-cycle Illumina NextSeq 550 flow cell. The study's processing was this. Because only junctional sequences without quality scores were contained in the immunoSEQ output, filtering matching that applied to full-length reads could not be performed. Sequences were annotated with PyIR, a Python wrapper for IgBLAST v1.9, and V/J genes and CDR3 were assigned using IMGT germline references. Reads with weak V/J assignments (E-value above 1e-6), missing CDR3, stop codons, out-of-frame junctions, or ambiguous translated residues were removed. V3J clonotypes were defined as sequences sharing an identical inferred V gene, J gene, and CDR3 amino acid sequence. Percentage overlap between repertoires was computed as shared unique clonotypes divided by the size of the smaller repertoire. Repertoire richness was assessed with RTK rarefaction, the Chao1 estimator, and Recon v2.1 estimates of unobserved clonotypes. Generation probabilities were computed with OLGA for all TCRbeta clonotypes obtained by the gDNA method from a handful of donors. TCRdb took over this immuneACCESS table, retaining in-frame rearrangements with V and J assigned. Such tables are incomplete; in checked studies, under half of the missing clones stem from an unresolved V gene, and the remainder is unexplained. That table supplies the V and J calls and clone size; D and trimming were determined from the DNA. The sample table shows around 1.6 million clones, and approximately 98% are seen once. Of the sample, 0.4% to 0.55% falls within the top ten clones.

As regards this clone: Which antigen it targets is not known. It has no much larger one-base neighbor in the sample; base qualities were not kept.

CDR3 length: 11 amino acids, cysteine to phenylalanine. The kept DNA is CDR3 alone, 33 bases in frame from the first base. Relative to germline, V is 7 bases shorter and J is 7 bases shorter, with 8 bases between their ends. CDR1 and CDR2 were assigned from the germline V gene as MDHEN and SYDVKM. The study at large found these results: Only blood was sampled, and tissue TCR repertoires likely differ from those in blood. Pairwise subsampling indicated that sequencing depth was expected to affect the degree of clonotype sharing among donors. The genetic and exposure-history diversity represented was limited by the small number of donors. Compared with non-shared clonotypes, the clonotypes found in all four sorted-subset donors had higher generation probabilities. Even with the large sequencing depth, rarefaction of the sorted-subset datasets indicated that sequencing was incomplete. Around 5% of naive CD4, 3.5% of naive CD8, 2.3% of memory CD4, and roughly 0.4% of memory CD8 clonotypes were shared across a few donors. Naive subsets generally had larger estimated clonotype richness than memory subsets.

The donors were healthy, HIV-negative adults with no recently reported acute infections or vaccinations. Every donor was a Caucasian adult living in Nashville, Tennessee, USA. CD4+ T cells were enriched through magnetic negative selection, after which naive cells were positively selected on CD45RA and the remaining negative fraction served as the memory subset. Blood was obtained by leukapheresis, after which PBMCs were separated by Ficoll-Histopaque density gradient centrifugation and cryopreserved in liquid nitrogen vapor phase. Purity and quantity of every magnetically sorted T cell population were checked by analytical flow cytometry. Each sorted fraction had its genomic DNA isolated and then quantified by UV absorbance on a Nanodrop 2000c.

This TCR came from a man aged 30-40 years in good health. The sequencing sample was made of naive CD4+ T cells sorted from blood. Reading the label with the study, this specimen's cell subset or site is: CD45RA+ positively selected. The chain uses TRBV28 and TRBJ1-3; confidence is insufficient to name the D gene. In nucleotides, the sequence is TGTGCCAGCAAAATGAAGAACACCATATATTTT. This sequence encodes CASKMKNTIYF.